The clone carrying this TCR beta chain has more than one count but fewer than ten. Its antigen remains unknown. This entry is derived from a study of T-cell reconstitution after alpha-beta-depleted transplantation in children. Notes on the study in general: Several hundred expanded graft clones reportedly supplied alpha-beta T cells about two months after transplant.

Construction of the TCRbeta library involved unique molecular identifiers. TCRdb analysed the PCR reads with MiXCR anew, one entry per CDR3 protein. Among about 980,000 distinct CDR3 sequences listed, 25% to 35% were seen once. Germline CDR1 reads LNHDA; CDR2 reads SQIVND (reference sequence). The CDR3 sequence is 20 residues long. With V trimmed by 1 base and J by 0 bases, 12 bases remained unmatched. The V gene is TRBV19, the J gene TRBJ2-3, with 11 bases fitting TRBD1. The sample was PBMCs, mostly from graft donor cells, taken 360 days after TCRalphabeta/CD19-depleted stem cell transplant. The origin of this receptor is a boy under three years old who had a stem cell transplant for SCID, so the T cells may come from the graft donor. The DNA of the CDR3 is TGTGCCAGTAGTATAGCCCCCTGGAGGGGACAGGGGGATAGCACAGATACGCAGTATTTT. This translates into CASSIAPWRGQGDSTDTQYF.